This T cell receptor beta chain was obtained from a study of response to subunit inactivated influenza vaccine. The CDR3 loop spans 15 amino acids. The V end was cut by 1 base, the J end by 0 bases, with 7 bases between. Per germline, CDR1 MNHEY and CDR2 SVGAGI. TCRdb re-called the RT-PCR reads with MiXCR, one entry per CDR3 protein. The table shows 600,000 to 700,000 distinct CDR3 sequences, with 14% occurring only once. The sequence derives from a man aged 45-65 years who received an inactivated influenza vaccine. This material consisted of PBMCs from blood, taken about 14 days before vaccination. This chain uses TRBV6-5 with TRBJ1-3; unclear D gene. CDR3 loop: CASSYFSDSGNTIYF. The CDR3 coding sequence is TGTGCCAGCAGTTACTTCTCGGACTCTGGAAACACCATATATTTT.